The present TCR beta chain was sequenced within a study of identical twins. TCRdb reprocessed the 5' RACE reads via MiXCR and lists one record per CDR3 protein. There are around 490,000 distinct CDR3 sequences in the sample; approximately 20% occur only once, and 0.45% to 0.5% lies in the top ten. Study-wide results and caveats: Analyses of zero insertions could, in part, be confounded by invariant MAIT and iNKT cells. Memory repertoires showed no such pattern, whereas abundant cord blood beta clonotypes carried fewer insertions.

Germline assignment: CDR1 SGHAT and CDR2 FQNNGV. V lost 5 bases and J lost 1, with 11 bases in between. CDR3 length: 14 amino acids. Only a few counts were recorded for this clonotype. Its antigen is still unknown. All donors comprised healthy Caucasians. The same specimen was also included in a second study, on yellow fever vaccine responses in identical twins. This second study notes: The authors reported partly convergent, partly personalized vaccine responses in identical twins.

The TCR sequence derives from a woman under 30 in good health. The sample taken for sequencing was CD4+ T cells sorted from blood. The rearrangement joins TRBV11-2 to TRBJ1-1; no definite D call. CDR3 DNA: TGTGCCAGCAGCGCCCCCGGCCAGAACACTGAAGCTTTCTTT. It specifies CASSAPGQNTEAFF.